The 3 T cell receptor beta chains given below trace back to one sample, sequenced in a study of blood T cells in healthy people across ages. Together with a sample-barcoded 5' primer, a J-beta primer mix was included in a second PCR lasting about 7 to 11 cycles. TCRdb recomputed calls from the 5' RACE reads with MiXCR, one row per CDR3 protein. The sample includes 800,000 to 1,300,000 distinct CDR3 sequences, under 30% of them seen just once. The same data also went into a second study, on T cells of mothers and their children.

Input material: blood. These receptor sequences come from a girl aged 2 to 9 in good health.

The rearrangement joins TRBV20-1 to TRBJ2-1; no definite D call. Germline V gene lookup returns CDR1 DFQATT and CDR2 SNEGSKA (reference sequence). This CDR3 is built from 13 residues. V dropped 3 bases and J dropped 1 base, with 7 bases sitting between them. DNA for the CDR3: TGCAGTGCTAGCTCATTTTCCTACAATGAGCAGTTCTTC. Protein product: CSASSFSYNEQFF.

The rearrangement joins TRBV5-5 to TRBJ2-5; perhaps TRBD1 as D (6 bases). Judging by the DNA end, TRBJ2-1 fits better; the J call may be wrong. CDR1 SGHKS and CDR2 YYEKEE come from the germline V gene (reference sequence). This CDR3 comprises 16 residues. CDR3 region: CASSLVGPTGWNEQFF. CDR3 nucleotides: TGTGCCAGCAGCTTGGTAGGACCTACAGGGTGGAATGAGCAGTTCTTC.

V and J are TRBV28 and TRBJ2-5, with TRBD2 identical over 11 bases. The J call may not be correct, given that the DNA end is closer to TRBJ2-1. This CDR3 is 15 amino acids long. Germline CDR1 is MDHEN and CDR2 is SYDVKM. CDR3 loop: CASSHLAGGGNEQFF. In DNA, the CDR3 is TGTGCCAGCAGCCACCTAGCGGGAGGAGGGAATGAGCAGTTCTTC.